The rows below give T cell receptor beta chains drawn from one sample of a study of early T cells in non-severe SARS-CoV-2 infection. TCRdb reprocessed the 5' RACE reads with MiXCR, giving one entry per CDR3 protein. The sample lists approximately 29,000 distinct CDR3 sequences; under 6% were seen once. Material for sequencing was whole blood. The receptor set was obtained from an adult who was a healthcare worker with PCR-confirmed SARS-CoV-2 infection or an uninfected control (not recorded which). Both conserved end residues are part of each CDR3. Each record gives: D gene, J gene, V gene, clone size, CDR3 DNA, CDR3 protein. The D gene is left open where the match is weak. Clone size is given for some rows only: seen once, a few or many times, or a class if the clone is expanded.

>TRBD1|TRBJ1-1|TRBV11-2|-
TGTGCCAGCATCCCCCTGACAGGGTACACTGAAGCTTTCTTT
CASIPLTGYTEAFF
>TRBD1|TRBJ2-2|TRBV20-1|many
TGCAGTGCAACCACAGGGGCGGCGAACACCGGGGAGCTGTTTTTT
CSATTGAANTGELFF
>-|TRBJ1-1|TRBV18|many
TGTGCCAGCTCACCATATACATTACAGGGCGGAGGTTACACTGAAGCTTTCTTT
CASSPYTLQGGGYTEAFF
>-|TRBJ2-1|TRBV7-3|few
TGTGCCAGCAGCGCGGGACACCTCTCCTACAATGAGCAGTTCTTC
CASSAGHLSYNEQFF
>TRBD1|TRBJ2-7|TRBV19|many
TGTGCCAGTAGTTTCTCGGGACAGGGTGCCTACGAGCAGTACTTC
CASSFSGQGAYEQYF
>TRBD1|TRBJ2-5|TRBV3-1|-
TGTGCCAGCAGCCATCGCGCAGGACAGGGGAGGAAGACCCAGTACTTC
CASSHRAGQGRKTQYF
>-|TRBJ2-2|TRBV5-1|few
TGCGCCAGCAGACCCGGGACCTTCCTTTACACCGGGGACCTGTTTTTT
CASRPGTFLYTGDLFF
>-|TRBJ2-3|TRBV9|-
TGTGCCAGCAGCGCGTACGAGCCCGATACGCAGTATTTT
CASSAYEPDTQYF
>TRBD1|TRBJ2-5|TRBV7-9|many
TGTGCCAGCAGCTCGGACAGGAACCAGTACTTC
CASSSDRNQYF
>TRBD1|TRBJ1-1|TRBV30|many
TGTGCCTGGAGTGTAGGGCAGGGGGCCGCCGAAGCTTTCTTT
CAWSVGQGAAEAFF
>TRBD1|TRBJ1-5|TRBV7-2|few
TGTGCCAGCAGCCCTGGGACAGGTCCCGCGCCCCAGCATTTT
CASSPGTGPAPQHF
>-|TRBJ2-3|TRBV7-6|many
TGTGCCAGCAGCTTAGCGCAGGCCAGGAATCGGTGGGCAGATACGCAGTATTTT
CASSLAQARNRWADTQYF
>-|TRBJ1-4|TRBV6-6|-
TGTGCCAGCTTTAGGCAGGGGAAAGAAAAACTGTTTTTT
CASFRQGKEKLFF
>-|TRBJ2-2|TRBV7-9|-
TGTGCCAGCAGCTTAGGGGTGAACACCGGGGAGCTGTTTTTT
CASSLGVNTGELFF
>-|TRBJ1-5|TRBV5-1|many
TGCGCCAGCAGCACCGACGGTAGCAATCAGCCCCAGCATTTT
CASSTDGSNQPQHF
>TRBD1|TRBJ2-3|TRBV12-3/TRBV12-4|many
TGTGCCAGCAGACAAAACAGGGGGCGAGGCACAGATACGCAGTATTTT
CASRQNRGRGTDTQYF
>-|TRBJ1-6|TRBV15|many
TGTGCCACCAGCAGAGTTTCCAGGGGTAATTCACCCCTCCACTTT
CATSRVSRGNSPLHF
>TRBD2|TRBJ2-5|TRBV30|many
TGTGCCTGGAGTGTAGACTGGCGGGGGCAAGAGACCCAGTACTTC
CAWSVDWRGQETQYF
>TRBD2|TRBJ2-1|TRBV19|many
TGTGCCAGTAGTACTAGCGGGAGAAATGAGCAGTTCTTC
CASSTSGRNEQFF
>-|TRBJ2-6|TRBV5-1|many
TGCGCCAGCAGCTTGGAGGGGTCTGGGGCCAACGTCCTGACTTTC
CASSLEGSGANVLTF